At least ten counts were recorded for the clone carrying this TCR beta chain. Because the library targeted alpha chains, this beta chain is an off-target read whose size means little. Every individual TCR cDNA molecule carried its own unique molecular identifier, which allowed correction of PCR and sequencing errors. Using its own MiXCR run on the 5' RACE reads, TCRdb lists one record per CDR3 protein. The sample gives some 12,000 distinct CDR3 sequences, about 6% of which show up once; around a tenth is in the top ten. The time point: sample taken at primary tumor resection. Unsorted whole RNA of tumor, nontumor lung or frozen PBMC was sequenced. Samples were obtained from approximately 76 donors, all untreated early-stage non-small cell lung cancer patients. These data come from a study of spatial heterogeneity in lung cancer. Study at large: The study consistently detected more beta-chain than alpha-chain sequences.

Germline CDR1 DFQATT, CDR2 SNEGSKA (reference sequence). CDR3 length: 15 residues. V gave up 7 bases and J gave up 7 bases; unmatched junction bases: 12. The sample consisted of normal lung tissue next to the tumor, taken at surgery. The origin of this receptor is a male donor with early-stage non-small cell lung cancer. The rearrangement joins TRBV20-1 to TRBJ1-6; 8 bases fit TRBD1. Written as DNA, the CDR3 is TGCAGTGTCTTACCCGACAGGGGTAGGAATTCACCCCTCCACTTT. As protein: CSVLPDRGRNSPLHF.